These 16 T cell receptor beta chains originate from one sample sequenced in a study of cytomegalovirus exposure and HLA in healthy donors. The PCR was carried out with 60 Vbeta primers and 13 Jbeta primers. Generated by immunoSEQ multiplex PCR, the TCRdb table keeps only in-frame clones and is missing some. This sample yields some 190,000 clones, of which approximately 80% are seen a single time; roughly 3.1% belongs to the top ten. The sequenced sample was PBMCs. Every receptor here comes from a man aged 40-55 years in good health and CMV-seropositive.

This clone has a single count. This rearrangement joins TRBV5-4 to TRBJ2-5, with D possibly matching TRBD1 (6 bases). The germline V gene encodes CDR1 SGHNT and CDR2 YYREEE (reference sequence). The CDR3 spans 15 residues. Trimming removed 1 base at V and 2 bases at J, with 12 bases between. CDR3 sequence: CASSLRQGPQETQYF. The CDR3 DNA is TGTGCCAGCAGCTTGAGGCAGGGGCCTCAAGAGACCCAGTACTTC. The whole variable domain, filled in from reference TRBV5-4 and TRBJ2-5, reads ETGVTQSPTHLIKTRGQQVTLRCSSQSGHNTVSWYQQALGQGPQFIFQYYREEENGRGNFPPRFSGLQFPNYSSELNVNALELDDSALYLCASSLRQGPQETQYFGPGTRLLVL.

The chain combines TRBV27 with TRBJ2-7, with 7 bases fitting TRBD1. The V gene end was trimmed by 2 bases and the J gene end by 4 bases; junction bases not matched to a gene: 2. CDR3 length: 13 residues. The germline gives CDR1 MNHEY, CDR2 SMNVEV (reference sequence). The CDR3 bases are TGTGCCAGCAGTTTAACAGGGGATTACGAGCAGTACTTC. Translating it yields CASSLTGDYEQYF.

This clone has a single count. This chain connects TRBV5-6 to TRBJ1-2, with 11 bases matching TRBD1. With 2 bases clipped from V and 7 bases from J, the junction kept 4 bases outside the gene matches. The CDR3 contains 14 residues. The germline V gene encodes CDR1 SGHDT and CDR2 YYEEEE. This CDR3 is CASSLPGTGGGYTF. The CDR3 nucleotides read TGTGCCAGCAGCTTACCCGGGACAGGGGGTGGCTACACCTTC. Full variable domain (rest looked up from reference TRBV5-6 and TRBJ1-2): DAGVTQSPTHLIKTRGQQVTLRCSPKSGHDTVSWYQQALGQGPQFIFQYYEEEERQRGNFPDRFSGHQFPNYSSELNVNALLLGDSALYLCASSLPGTGGGYTFGSGTRLTVV.

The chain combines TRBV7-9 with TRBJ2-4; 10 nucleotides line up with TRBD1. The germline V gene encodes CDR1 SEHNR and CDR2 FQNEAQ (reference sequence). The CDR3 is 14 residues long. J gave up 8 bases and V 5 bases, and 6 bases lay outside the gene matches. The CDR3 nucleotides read TGTGCCAGCAGCGTCGGACAGGGGGGGGACATTCAGTACTTC. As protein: CASSVGQGGDIQYF.

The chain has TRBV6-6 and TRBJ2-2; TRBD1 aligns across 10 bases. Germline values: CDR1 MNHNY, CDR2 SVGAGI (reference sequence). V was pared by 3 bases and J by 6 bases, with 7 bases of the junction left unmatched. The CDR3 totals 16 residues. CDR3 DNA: TGTGCCAGCAGTTATCGAGGACAGGGGGGATCCGGGGAGCTGTTTTTT. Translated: CASSYRGQGGSGELFF.

The CDR3: CATSRRLGGTNIQYF. DNA of the CDR3: TGTGCCACCAGCCGAAGGCTGGGAGGGACAAACATTCAGTACTTC. The V gene is TRBV15, the J gene TRBJ2-4, with 7 bases fitting TRBD2. In germline, CDR1 is LNHNV, CDR2 YYDKDF (reference sequence). The CDR3 spans 15 residues. Trimming cost V 5 bases and J 6 bases; bases outside gene matches: 10. Full variable domain (remainder filled in from reference TRBV15 and TRBJ2-4): DAMVIQNPRYQVTQFGKPVTLSCSQTLNHNVMYWYQQKSSQAPKLLFHYYDKDFNNEADTPDNFQSRRPNTSFCFLDIRSPGLGDTAMYLCATSRRLGGTNIQYFGAGTRLSVL.

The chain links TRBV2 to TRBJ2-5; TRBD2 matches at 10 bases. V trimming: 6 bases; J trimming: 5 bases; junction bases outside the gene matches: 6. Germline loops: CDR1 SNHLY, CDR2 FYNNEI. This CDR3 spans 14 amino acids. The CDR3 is CASRGNSGGETQYF. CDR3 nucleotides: TGTGCCAGCAGGGGGAATAGCGGGGGGGAGACCCAGTACTTC.

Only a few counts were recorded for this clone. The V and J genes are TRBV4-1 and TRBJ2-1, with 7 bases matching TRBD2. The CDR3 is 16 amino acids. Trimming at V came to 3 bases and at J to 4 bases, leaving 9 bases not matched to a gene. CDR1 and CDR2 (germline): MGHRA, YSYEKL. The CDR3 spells CASSQGRPGGYNEQFF. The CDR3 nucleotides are TGCGCCAGCAGCCAGGGCCGACCGGGGGGTTACAATGAGCAGTTCTTC.

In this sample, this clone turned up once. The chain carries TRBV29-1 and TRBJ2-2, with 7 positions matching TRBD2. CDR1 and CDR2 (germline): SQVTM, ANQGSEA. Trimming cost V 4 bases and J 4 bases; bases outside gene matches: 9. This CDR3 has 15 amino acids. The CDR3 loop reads CSVALPGGSTGELFF. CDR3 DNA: TGCAGCGTTGCCCTACCGGGGGGTAGCACCGGGGAGCTGTTTTTT.

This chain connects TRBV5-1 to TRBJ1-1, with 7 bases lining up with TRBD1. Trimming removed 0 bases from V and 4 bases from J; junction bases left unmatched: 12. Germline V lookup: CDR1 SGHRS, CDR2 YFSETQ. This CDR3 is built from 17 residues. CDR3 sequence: CASSLGRDRVSGTEAFF. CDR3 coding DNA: TGCGCCAGCAGCTTGGGGCGCGACAGGGTTTCAGGCACTGAAGCTTTCTTT.

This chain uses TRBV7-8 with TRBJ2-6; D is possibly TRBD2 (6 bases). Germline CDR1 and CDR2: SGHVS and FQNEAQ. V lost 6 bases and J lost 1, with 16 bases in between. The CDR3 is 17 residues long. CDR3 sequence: CASSPWAGISGANVLTF. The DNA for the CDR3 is TGTGCCAGCAGTCCCTGGGCGGGGATATCTGGGGCCAACGTCCTGACTTTC.

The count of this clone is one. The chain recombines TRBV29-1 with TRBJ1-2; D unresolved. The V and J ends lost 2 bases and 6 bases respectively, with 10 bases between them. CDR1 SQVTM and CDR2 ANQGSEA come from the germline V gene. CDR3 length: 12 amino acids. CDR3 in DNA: TGCAGCGTTGAACGGGCGGGAAATGGCTACACCTTC. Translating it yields CSVERAGNGYTF.

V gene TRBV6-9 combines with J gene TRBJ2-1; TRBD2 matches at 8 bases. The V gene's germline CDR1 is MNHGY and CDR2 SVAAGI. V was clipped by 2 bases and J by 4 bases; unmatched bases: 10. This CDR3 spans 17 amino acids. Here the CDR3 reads CASSYGSRASGYNEQFF. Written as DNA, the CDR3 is TGTGCCAGCAGTTATGGATCCCGGGCTAGCGGGTACAATGAGCAGTTCTTC.

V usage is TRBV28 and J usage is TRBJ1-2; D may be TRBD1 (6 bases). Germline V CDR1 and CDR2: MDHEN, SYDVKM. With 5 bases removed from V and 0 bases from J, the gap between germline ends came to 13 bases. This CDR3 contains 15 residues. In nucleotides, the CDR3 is TGTGCCAGCAGTACCTTACAGGGATCTAACTATGGCTACACCTTC. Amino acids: CASSTLQGSNYGYTF.

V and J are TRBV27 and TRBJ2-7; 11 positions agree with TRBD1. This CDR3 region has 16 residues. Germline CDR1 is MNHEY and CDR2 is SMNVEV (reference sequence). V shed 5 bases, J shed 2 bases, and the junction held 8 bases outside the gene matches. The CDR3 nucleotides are TGTGCCAGCAGTACCGGACCGGGACAGGGGGCCTACGAGCAGTACTTC. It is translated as CASSTGPGQGAYEQYF.

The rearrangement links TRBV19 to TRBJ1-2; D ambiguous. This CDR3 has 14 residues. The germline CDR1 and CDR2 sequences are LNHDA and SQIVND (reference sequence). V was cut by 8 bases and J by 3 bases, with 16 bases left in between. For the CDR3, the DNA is TGTGCCAGTCGTGACACTCGGATCGACTATGGCTACACCTTC. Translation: CASRDTRIDYGYTF.